The next 10 T cell receptor beta chains were all read from a single sample in a study of T-cell memory formation after mild COVID-19. From the 5' RACE reads, TCRdb called clonotypes with MiXCR, one entry per CDR3 protein. This table holds 200,000 to 250,000 distinct CDR3 sequences, over 9.5% found once. The specimen sequenced was PBMCs or a T cell subset sorted from them (not recorded which). Receptor source: a man between 18 and 35 years old who had mild COVID-19 (a few samples of this study predate the infection). Cell type and time point are not known.

This clonotype has more than one count but fewer than ten. The CDR3 region has the DNA TGCGCCAGCAGCCCCGACCAGGTTCCCGGGGAGCTGTTTTTT. Its translation is CASSPDQVPGELFF. The chain recombines TRBV5-1 with TRBJ2-2; D unresolved. The CDR3 contains 14 residues. The germline V and J ends were trimmed by 4 bases and 6 bases, with 13 bases remaining between them. Germline V gives CDR1 SGHRS, CDR2 YFSETQ. Full variable domain (outside the CDR3, taken from reference TRBV5-1 and TRBJ2-2): KAGVTQTPRYLIKTRGQQVTLSCSPISGHRSVSWYQQTPGQGLQFLFEYFSETQRNKGNFPGRFSGRQFSNSRSEMNVSTLELGDSALYLCASSPDQVPGELFFGEGSRLTVL.

The chain couples TRBV28 to TRBJ2-7, with a possible D match to TRBD1 (6 bases). V lost 4 bases and J 3 bases, leaving 13 bases between the germline ends. The length of the CDR3 is 14 residues. Germline V gene sequence: CDR1 MDHEN, CDR2 SYDVKM. Here the CDR3 DNA reads TGTGCCAGCAGTTACGCCGGGACAAACTACGAGCAGTACGTC. This translates into CASSYAGTNYEQYV.

This clonotype has more than one count but fewer than ten. The chain joins TRBV9 to TRBJ1-6; tentative D call: TRBD1 (6 bases). Germline V gene data show CDR1 as SGDLS and CDR2 as YYNGEE. The CDR3 is 15 residues long. V lost 2 bases, J lost 5 bases, and 11 bases lay in between. DNA for the CDR3: TGTGCCAGCAGCGTTGGGTGGGACAATAATTCACCCCTCCACTTT. Residues: CASSVGWDNNSPLHF.

The J gene is TRBJ1-3, the V gene TRBV5-1; D is uncertain. V was cut by 4 bases and J by 0 bases, with 5 bases left in between. The length of the CDR3 is 13 residues. Germline CDR1 and CDR2: SGHRS and YFSETQ. The CDR3 here is CASSRDSGNTIYF. In DNA, the CDR3 is TGCGCCAGCAGCAGGGACTCTGGAAACACCATATATTTT.

The J gene is TRBJ2-7, the V gene TRBV5-1; D is perhaps TRBD1 or TRBD2 (6 bases each). V lost 0 bases to trimming and J lost 6 bases, with 13 bases between them. The CDR3 sequence is 14 residues long. The V gene's germline CDR1 is SGHRS and CDR2 YFSETQ. The CDR3: CASSLGSGGGEQYF. The DNA for the CDR3 is TGCGCCAGCAGCTTGGGATCAGGAGGGGGCGAGCAGTACTTC.

This sequence joins TRBV2 and TRBJ2-5; the match to TRBD2 covers 7 bases. The CDR3 totals 13 residues. The V segment lost 11 bases and the J segment 5 bases; nucleotides outside the gene matches: 11. Germline values: CDR1 SNHLY, CDR2 FYNNEI. The CDR3 region is CAGERDSQETQYF. The CDR3 region has the DNA TGTGCCGGAGAGCGGGATTCACAGGAGACCCAGTACTTC.

This clonotype was counted between two and nine times. J is TRBJ2-3 and V is TRBV7-7; tentatively, D is TRBD2 (5 bases). V dropped 1 base and J dropped 2 bases, with 13 bases sitting between them. Germline assignment: CDR1 SSHAT and CDR2 FNYEAQ (reference sequence). This CDR3 is 16 amino acids long. CDR3 DNA: TGTGCCAGCAGCTTAGGTACCGCGGGCCCCACAGATACGCAGTATTTT. Its translation is CASSLGTAGPTDTQYF. The full variable domain, its missing parts supplied by reference TRBV7-7 and TRBJ2-3, is GAGVSQSPRYKVTKRGQDVTLRCDPISSHATLYWYQQALGQGPEFLTYFNYEAQPDKSGLPSDRFSAERPEGSISTLTIQRTEQRDSAMYRCASSLGTAGPTDTQYFGPGTRLTVL.

This clonotype was counted at least ten times. This rearrangement joins TRBV7-8 to TRBJ2-1; D not certain. CDR1 and CDR2 (germline): SGHVS, FQNEAQ. The CDR3 has 13 amino acids. V was clipped by 6 bases and J by 9 bases, with 15 bases between them. The CDR3 nucleotides are TGTGCCAGCAGTCTTCGGCTAGGCGTTGAGCAGTTCTTC. It encodes CASSLRLGVEQFF.

This clonotype appeared many times. The chain couples TRBV7-2 to TRBJ2-7, with D uncertain. The CDR3 length is 13 residues. With 4 bases removed from V and 2 bases from J, the gap between germline ends came to 9 bases. CDR1 SGHTA and CDR2 FQGNSA come from the germline V gene. For the CDR3, the DNA is TGTGCCAGCAGCTCATCATGGGCCTACGAGCAGTACTTC. It codes for CASSSSWAYEQYF.

This clonotype was seen more than once but under ten times. The rearrangement joins TRBV7-3 to TRBJ2-1; 10 positions match TRBD1. The ends lost 3 bases at V and 8 bases at J; junction bases unmatched: 7. Germline-derived CDR1 and CDR2 are SGHTA and FQGTGA. The CDR3 has 15 amino acids. CDR3 region: CASSLTGGPTDEQFF. CDR3 coding DNA: TGTGCCAGCAGCTTGACAGGGGGCCCCACAGATGAGCAGTTCTTC.